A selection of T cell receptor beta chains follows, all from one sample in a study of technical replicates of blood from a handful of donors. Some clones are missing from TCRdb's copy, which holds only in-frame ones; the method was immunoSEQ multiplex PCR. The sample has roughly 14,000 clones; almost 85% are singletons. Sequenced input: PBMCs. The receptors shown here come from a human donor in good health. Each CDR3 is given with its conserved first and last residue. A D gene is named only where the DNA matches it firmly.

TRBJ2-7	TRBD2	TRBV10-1	CASSERTSGYEQYF
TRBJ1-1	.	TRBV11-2	CASRDSYTEAFF
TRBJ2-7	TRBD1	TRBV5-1	CASSSQGARYEQYF
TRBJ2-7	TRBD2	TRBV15	CATSRGASGRDEQYF
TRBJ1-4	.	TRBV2	CASSSHVNEKLFF
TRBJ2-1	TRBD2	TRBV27	CASSLSGGAYNEQFF
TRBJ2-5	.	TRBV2	CASRLQETQYF
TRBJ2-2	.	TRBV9	CASRFPKAGTPPPHANTGELFF
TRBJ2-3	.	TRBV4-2	CASSQSSGTDTQYF
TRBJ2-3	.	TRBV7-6	CASSFSEDTQYF
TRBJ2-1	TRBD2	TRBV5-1	CASSLGQRDYNEQFF
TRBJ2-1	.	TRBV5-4	CASSLGLAWDEQFF
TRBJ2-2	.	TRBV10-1	CASSDTNTGELFF
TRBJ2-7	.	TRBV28	CASSRGASSSYEQYF
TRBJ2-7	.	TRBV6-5	CASSYSQSRGGYEQYF
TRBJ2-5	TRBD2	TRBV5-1	CASSRGGEQETQYF
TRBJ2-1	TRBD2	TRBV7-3	CASSADLMVAGGNEQFF
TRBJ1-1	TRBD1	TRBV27	CASSFSTGGTAEAFF
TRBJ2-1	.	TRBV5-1	CASTERSNEQFF
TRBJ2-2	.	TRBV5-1	CASISRPADRISIGELFF
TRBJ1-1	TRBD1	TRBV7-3	CASSSRGGRGSPEAFF
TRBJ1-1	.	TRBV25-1	CASSPGGARTEAFF
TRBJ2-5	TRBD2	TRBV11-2	CASSLETAGVGETQYF
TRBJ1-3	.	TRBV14	CASSRYRNSGNTIYF
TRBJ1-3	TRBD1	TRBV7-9	CASSFRVGGDGNTIYF
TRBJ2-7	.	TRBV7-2	CASSVGRLRSYEQYF
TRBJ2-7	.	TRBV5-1	CASSLSLGDTYEQYF
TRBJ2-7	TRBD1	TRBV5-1	CASSLGGQGAAEQYF
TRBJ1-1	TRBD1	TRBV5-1	CASSPWTGGSEAFF
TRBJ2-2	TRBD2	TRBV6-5	CASSSGLENTGELFF
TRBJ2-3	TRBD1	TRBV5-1	CASSLRAVGQGTDTQYF
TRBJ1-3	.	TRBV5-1	CASSSEQGNTIYF
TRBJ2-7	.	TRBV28	CASSLEGYEQYF
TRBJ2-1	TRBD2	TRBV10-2	CASSEGLAGLANNEQFF
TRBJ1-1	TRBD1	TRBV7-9	CASSLQGAAEAFF
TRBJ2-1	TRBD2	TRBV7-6	CASSYFGEAGGGNEQFF
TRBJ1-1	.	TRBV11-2	CASSLRGRTEAFF
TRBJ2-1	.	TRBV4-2	CASSQESGGFYNEQFF
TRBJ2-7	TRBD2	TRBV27	CASSLALAGASYEQYF
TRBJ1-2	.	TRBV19	CASISTDGANYGYTF
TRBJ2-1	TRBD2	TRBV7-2	CASSLIGTRNEQFF
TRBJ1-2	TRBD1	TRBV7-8	CASSSSRTGGMQIGYGYTF
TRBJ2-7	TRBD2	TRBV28	CASTELAGVGEQYF
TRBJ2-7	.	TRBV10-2	CASSAQGVSYEQYF
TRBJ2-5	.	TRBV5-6	CASSLETEETQYF
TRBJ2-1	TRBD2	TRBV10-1	CASTSGNNNEQFF
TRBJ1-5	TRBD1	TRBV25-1	CASGQDRSNQPQHF
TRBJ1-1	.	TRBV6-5	CASSYPASRAFF
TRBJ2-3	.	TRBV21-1	CASSKAGGTVSPTRRTDTQYF
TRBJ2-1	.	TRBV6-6	CATDGGREQFF
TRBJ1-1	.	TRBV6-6	CASSRAGKAFF
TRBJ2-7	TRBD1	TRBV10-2	CASSGTVYEQYF